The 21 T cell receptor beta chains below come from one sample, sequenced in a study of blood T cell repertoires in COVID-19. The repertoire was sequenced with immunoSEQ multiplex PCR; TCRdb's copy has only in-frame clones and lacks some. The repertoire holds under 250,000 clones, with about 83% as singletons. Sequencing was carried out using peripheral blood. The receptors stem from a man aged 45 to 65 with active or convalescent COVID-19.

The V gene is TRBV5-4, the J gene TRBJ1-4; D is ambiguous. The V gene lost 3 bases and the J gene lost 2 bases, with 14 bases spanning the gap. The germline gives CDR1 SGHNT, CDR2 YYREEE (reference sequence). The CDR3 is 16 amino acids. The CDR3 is CASSSTPRATNEKLFF. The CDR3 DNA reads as TGTGCCAGCAGCTCAACCCCGCGGGCTACTAATGAAAAACTGTTTTTT.

For the CDR3, the DNA is TGTGCCAGCAGCTTTGCAGGGCGAATGAACACTGAAGCTTTCTTT. Residues: CASSFAGRMNTEAFF. The genes are TRBV5-6 and TRBJ1-1, with D perhaps TRBD1 (5 bases). CDR1 SGHDT and CDR2 YYEEEE come from the germline V gene. With 2 bases removed from V and 0 bases from J, the gap between germline ends came to 11 bases. This CDR3 has 15 amino acids.

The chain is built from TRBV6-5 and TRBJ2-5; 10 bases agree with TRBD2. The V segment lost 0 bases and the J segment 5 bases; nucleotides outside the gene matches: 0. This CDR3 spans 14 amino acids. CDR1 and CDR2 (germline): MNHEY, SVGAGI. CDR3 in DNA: TGTGCCAGCAGTTACTCGGGACTAGCGGAGACCCAGTACTTC. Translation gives CASSYSGLAETQYF.

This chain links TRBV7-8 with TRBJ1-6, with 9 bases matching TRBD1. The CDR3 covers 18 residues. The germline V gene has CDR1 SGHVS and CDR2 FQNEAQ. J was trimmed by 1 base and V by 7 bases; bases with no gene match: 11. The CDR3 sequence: CASTVGGTGKSYNSPLHF. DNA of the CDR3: TGTGCCAGCACCGTAGGAGGGACAGGGAAATCCTATAATTCACCCCTCCACTTT.

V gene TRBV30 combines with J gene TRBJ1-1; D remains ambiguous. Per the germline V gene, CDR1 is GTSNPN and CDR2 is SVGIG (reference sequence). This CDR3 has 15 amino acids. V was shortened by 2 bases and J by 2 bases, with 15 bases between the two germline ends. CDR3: CAWSSRRSGNTEAFF. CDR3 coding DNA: TGTGCCTGGAGTTCACGACGTTCAGGCAACACTGAAGCTTTCTTT. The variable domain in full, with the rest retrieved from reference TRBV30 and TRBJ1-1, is SQTIHQWPATLVQPVGSPLSLECTVEGTSNPNLYWYRQAAGRGLQLLFYSVGIGQISSEVPQNLSASRPQDRQFILSSKKLLLSDSGFYLCAWSSRRSGNTEAFFGQGTRLTVV.

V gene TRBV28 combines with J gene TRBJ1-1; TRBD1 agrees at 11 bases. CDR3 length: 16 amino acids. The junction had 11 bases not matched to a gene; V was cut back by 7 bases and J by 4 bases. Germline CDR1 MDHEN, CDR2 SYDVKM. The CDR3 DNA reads TGTGCCAGCACCGATCGGGACAGGGGGAGAGGCACTGAAGCTTTCTTT. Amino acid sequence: CASTDRDRGRGTEAFF.

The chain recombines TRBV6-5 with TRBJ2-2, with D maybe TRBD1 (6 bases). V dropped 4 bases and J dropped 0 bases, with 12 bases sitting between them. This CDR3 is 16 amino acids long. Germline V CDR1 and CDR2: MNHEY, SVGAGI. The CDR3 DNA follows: TGTGCCAGCAGTTTCCCCGGGACAACGAACACCGGGGAGCTGTTTTTT. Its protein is CASSFPGTTNTGELFF.

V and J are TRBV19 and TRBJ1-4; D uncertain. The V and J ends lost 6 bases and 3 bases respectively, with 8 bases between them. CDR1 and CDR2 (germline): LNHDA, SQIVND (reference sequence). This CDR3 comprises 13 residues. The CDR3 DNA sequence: TGTGCCAGTAGAACAGCTCCTAATGAAAAACTGTTTTTT. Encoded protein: CASRTAPNEKLFF. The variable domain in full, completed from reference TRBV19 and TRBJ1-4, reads DGGITQSPKYLFRKEGQNVTLSCEQNLNHDAMYWYRQDPGQGLRLIYYSQIVNDFQKGDIAEGYSVSREKKESFPLTVTSAQKNPTAFYLCASRTAPNEKLFFGSGTQLSVL.

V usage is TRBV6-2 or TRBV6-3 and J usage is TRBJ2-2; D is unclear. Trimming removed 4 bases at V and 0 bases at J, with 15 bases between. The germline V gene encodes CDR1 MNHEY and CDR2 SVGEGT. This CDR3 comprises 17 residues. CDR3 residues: CASSSLISQANTGELFF. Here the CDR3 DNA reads TGTGCCAGCAGTTCCCTTATTAGCCAAGCGAACACCGGGGAGCTGTTTTTT.

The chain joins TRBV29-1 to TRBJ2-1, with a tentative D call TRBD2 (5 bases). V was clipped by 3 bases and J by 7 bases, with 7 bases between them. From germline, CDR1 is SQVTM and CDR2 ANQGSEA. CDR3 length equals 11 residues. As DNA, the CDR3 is TGCAGCGTTGATCCGGGGAATGAGCAGTTCTTC. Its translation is CSVDPGNEQFF.

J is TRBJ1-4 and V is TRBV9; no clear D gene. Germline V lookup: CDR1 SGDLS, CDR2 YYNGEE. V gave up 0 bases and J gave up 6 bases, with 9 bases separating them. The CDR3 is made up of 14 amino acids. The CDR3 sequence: CASSVVGSHEKLFF. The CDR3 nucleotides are TGTGCCAGCAGCGTAGTGGGCAGCCATGAAAAACTGTTTTTT.

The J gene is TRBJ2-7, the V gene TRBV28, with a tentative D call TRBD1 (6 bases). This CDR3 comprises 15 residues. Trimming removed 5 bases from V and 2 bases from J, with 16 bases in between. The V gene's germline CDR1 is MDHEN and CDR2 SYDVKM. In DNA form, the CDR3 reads TGTGCCAGCAGTGCACCGGGACACTTAACCTACGAGCAGTACTTC. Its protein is CASSAPGHLTYEQYF.

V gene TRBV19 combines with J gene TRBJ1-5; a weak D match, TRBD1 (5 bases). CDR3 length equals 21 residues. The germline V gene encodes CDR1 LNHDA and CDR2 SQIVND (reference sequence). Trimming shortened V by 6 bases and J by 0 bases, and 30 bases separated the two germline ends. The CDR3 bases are TGTGCCAGTAGAAGGGCCGCGGTAGGGACCGGCGGGGGGGGTAGCAATCAGCCCCAGCATTTT. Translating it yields CASRRAAVGTGGGGSNQPQHF.

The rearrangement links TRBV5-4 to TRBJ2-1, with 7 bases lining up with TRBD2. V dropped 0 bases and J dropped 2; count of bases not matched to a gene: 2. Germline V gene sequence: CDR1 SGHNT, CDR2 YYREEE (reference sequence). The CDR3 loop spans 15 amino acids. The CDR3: CASSLGLAAYNEQFF. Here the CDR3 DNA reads TGTGCCAGCAGCTTGGGTCTAGCGGCCTACAATGAGCAGTTCTTC.

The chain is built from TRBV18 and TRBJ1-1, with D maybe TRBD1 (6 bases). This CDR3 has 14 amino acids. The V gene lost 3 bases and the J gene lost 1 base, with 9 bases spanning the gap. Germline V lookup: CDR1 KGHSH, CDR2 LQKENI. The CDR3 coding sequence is TGTGCCAGCTCACCCCAGACAGGGAACACTGAAGCTTTCTTT. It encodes CASSPQTGNTEAFF.

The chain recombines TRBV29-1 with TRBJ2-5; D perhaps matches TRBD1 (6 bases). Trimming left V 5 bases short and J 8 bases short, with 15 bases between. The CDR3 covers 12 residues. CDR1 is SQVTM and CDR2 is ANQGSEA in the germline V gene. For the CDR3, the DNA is TGCAGCGTTTCAAAACAGGGCCCAACCCAGTACTTC. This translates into CSVSKQGPTQYF.

This CDR3 is CACRGGTQYF. In DNA form, the CDR3 reads TGTGCCTGTCGGGGGGGGACCCAGTACTTC. The chain recombines TRBV30 with TRBJ2-5; 8 bases align to TRBD2. J was trimmed by 7 bases and V by 6 bases; bases with no gene match: 1. The CDR3 has 10 amino acids. Germline-derived CDR1 and CDR2 are GTSNPN and SVGIG (reference sequence). Full variable domain (remainder filled in from reference TRBV30 and TRBJ2-5): SQTIHQWPATLVQPVGSPLSLECTVEGTSNPNLYWYRQAAGRGLQLLFYSVGIGQISSEVPQNLSASRPQDRQFILSSKKLLLSDSGFYLCACRGGTQYFGPGTRLLVL.

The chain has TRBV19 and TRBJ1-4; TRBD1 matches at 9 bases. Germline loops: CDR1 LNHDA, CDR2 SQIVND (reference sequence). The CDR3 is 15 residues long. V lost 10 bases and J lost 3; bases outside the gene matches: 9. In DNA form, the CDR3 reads TGTGCCACCGGACAGGGGTCGGCGGCTAATGAAAAACTGTTTTTT. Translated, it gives CATGQGSAANEKLFF.

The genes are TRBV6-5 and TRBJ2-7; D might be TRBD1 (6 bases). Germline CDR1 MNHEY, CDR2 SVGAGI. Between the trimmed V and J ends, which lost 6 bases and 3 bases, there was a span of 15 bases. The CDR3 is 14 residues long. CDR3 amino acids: CASRIGTSNYEQYF. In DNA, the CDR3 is TGTGCCAGCAGAATCGGGACATCCAACTACGAGCAGTACTTC.

The CDR3 DNA sequence: TGTGCCTCCAGGTCCTGGGTCGAAGCTTTCTTT. Translation: CASRSWVEAFF. The chain joins TRBV28 to TRBJ1-1; D ambiguous. Deletions cut 11 bases from V and 8 bases from J, with 15 bases between. From germline, CDR1 is MDHEN and CDR2 SYDVKM. The CDR3 consists of 11 residues.

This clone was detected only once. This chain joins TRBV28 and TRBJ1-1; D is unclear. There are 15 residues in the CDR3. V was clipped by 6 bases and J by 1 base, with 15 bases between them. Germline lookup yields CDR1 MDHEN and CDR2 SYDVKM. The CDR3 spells CASSPLYKSNTEAFF. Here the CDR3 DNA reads TGTGCCAGCAGCCCACTATACAAGTCGAACACTGAAGCTTTCTTT.